The 5 T cell receptor beta chains below come from one sample, sequenced in a study of T cell changes during pregnancy in multiple sclerosis. Assay: immunoSEQ multiplex PCR; the TCRdb copy retains only in-frame clones and omits some. The sample includes roughly 86,000 clones, over 80% of them seen just once. The specimen comprised peripheral blood, sampled in the first trimester of pregnancy. The receptors were gathered from a female donor with multiple sclerosis, enrolled in a pregnancy study.

This clone showed up just a few times. The CDR3 spells CASSQGRSSYEQYF. The CDR3 nucleotides are TGTGCCAGCAGCCAAGGTCGTAGCTCCTACGAGCAGTACTTC. V and J are TRBV14 and TRBJ2-7, with D unclear. The V gene's germline CDR1 is SGHDN and CDR2 FVKESK. CDR3 size: 14 residues. Trimming shortened V by 1 base and J by 0 bases, and 7 bases separated the two germline ends.

The rearrangement joins TRBV28 to TRBJ2-3; D not certain. Germline V gene data show CDR1 as MDHEN and CDR2 as SYDVKM. This CDR3 has 12 residues. V was trimmed by 2 bases and J by 9 bases, leaving 9 bases between them. For the CDR3, the DNA is TGTGCCAGCAGTTTACCGAGTCAAACGCAGTATTTT. This encodes CASSLPSQTQYF.

The V call is TRBV27, the J call TRBJ2-7, with 9 bases that match TRBD1. V gave up 3 bases and J gave up 3 bases; unmatched junction bases: 6. Germline-derived CDR1 and CDR2 are MNHEY and SMNVEV (reference sequence). This CDR3 spans 15 amino acids. Here the CDR3 DNA reads TGTGCCAGCAGTTTTGCCGGGGACAGGGACTACGAGCAGTACTTC. Its translation is CASSFAGDRDYEQYF.

The CDR3 bases are TGTGCCAGTAGTATCGGGGACAACTACGAGCAGTACTTC. This codes for CASSIGDNYEQYF. V gene TRBV19 combines with J gene TRBJ2-7; D is possibly TRBD1 (6 bases). The ends were cut back, 3 bases at V and 3 bases at J, with 9 bases in the middle. The CDR3 extends over 13 amino acids. Germline CDR1 LNHDA, CDR2 SQIVND (reference sequence).

The rearrangement joins TRBV5-6 to TRBJ2-7, with TRBD2 matching over 13 bases. The CDR3 has 15 amino acids. The junction had 4 bases not matched to a gene; V was cut back by 4 bases and J by 3 bases. Germline V gene data show CDR1 as SGHDT and CDR2 as YYEEEE. The CDR3 here is CASSGGLAGNYEQYF. DNA of the CDR3: TGTGCCAGCAGCGGGGGACTAGCGGGAAACTACGAGCAGTACTTC.